Below are 12 T cell receptor beta chains sequenced from a single sample in a study of metastatic and nonmetastatic thyroid tumors. TCRdb re-called clones from the PCR reads using MiXCR. The sample comprises tens of thousands of clones, over 9.5% of which are singletons, and less than 25% rests with the top ten. Patients underwent thyroid surgery, and none had received any treatment before it. Sequences were obtained from blood. The receptors shown here come from a female donor with papillary thyroid cancer or a benign thyroid nodule (not recorded which). Some clones in this sample may be carry-over from other donors' samples.

A remark on this clone: A much larger clone sits a single nucleotide away, making a read error possible. This sequence joins TRBV4-2 and TRBJ2-1; no clear D. V lost 3 bases, J lost 5 bases, and 11 bases lay in between. Germline V gene lookup returns CDR1 LGHNA and CDR2 YNFKEQ. The CDR3 is made up of 14 amino acids. CDR3 DNA: TGTGCCAGCAGCCAGCAGGATACGAACAATGAGCAGTTCTTC. This translates into CASSQQDTNNEQFF.

As regards this clone: One end of the junction is discordant with germline, which a read error may explain. Distinct nucleotide sequences in the sample also encode this CDR3. J is TRBJ1-5 and V is TRBV12-3 or TRBV12-4; D may be TRBD1 (5 bases). CDR3 length: 14 residues. The CDR3 protein is CASTPGTGNQPQHF. The CDR3 DNA follows: TGTGCAAGCACCCCCGGGACGGGGAATCAGCCACAGCATTTT.

This clone appeared many times. The chain is built from TRBV19 and TRBJ1-5; D is ambiguous. Germline V gives CDR1 LNHDA, CDR2 SQIVND (reference sequence). V dropped 7 bases and J dropped 0 bases, with 13 bases sitting between them. This CDR3 has 15 amino acids. This CDR3 is CASNFILDSNQPQHF. CDR3 bases: TGTGCCAGTAATTTTATCTTGGATAGCAATCAGCCCCAGCATTTT.

This clone was found many times. V and J are TRBV12-3 or TRBV12-4 and TRBJ2-3; D is perhaps TRBD1 or TRBD2 (5 bases each). This CDR3 has 15 residues. Trimming pared 1 base from V and 5 bases from J, leaving 13 bases between. This chain's CDR3 is CASSLGGTLGDTQYF. CDR3 coding DNA: TGTGCCAGCAGTTTAGGAGGGACCCTTGGAGATACGCAGTATTTT.

In its sample, this clone was seen many times. The chain recombines TRBV5-6 with TRBJ2-4; D might be TRBD1 or TRBD2, each matching 5 bases. V gave up 4 bases and J gave up 7 bases, with 12 bases separating them. This CDR3 contains 13 residues. Germline V gene lookup returns CDR1 SGHDT and CDR2 YYEEEE. The CDR3 protein is CASSHRDENIQYF. The CDR3 DNA is TGTGCCAGCAGCCACCGGGACGAGAACATTCAGTACTTC. The full variable domain, rest sourced from reference TRBV5-6 and TRBJ2-4, is DAGVTQSPTHLIKTRGQQVTLRCSPKSGHDTVSWYQQALGQGPQFIFQYYEEEERQRGNFPDRFSGHQFPNYSSELNVNALLLGDSALYLCASSHRDENIQYFGAGTRLSVL.

This clone was seen many times. This chain uses TRBV3-1 with TRBJ2-2; D is unresolved. CDR3 length: 12 residues. Trimming took off 2 bases at V and 5 bases at J, with 3 bases between the two ends. CDR1 is LGHDT and CDR2 is YNNKEL in the germline V gene (reference sequence). Here the CDR3 reads CASSQYTGELFF. The CDR3 DNA sequence: TGTGCCAGCAGCCAATATACCGGGGAGCTGTTTTTT. Full variable domain (missing parts from reference TRBV3-1 and TRBJ2-2): DTAVSQTPKYLVTQMGNDKSIKCEQNLGHDTMYWYKQDSKKFLKIMFSYNNKELIINETVPNRFSPKSPDKAHLNLHINSLELGDSAVYFCASSQYTGELFFGEGSRLTVL.

This chain links TRBV5-1 with TRBJ2-2; 11 bases align to TRBD1. Germline V CDR1 and CDR2: SGHRS, YFSETQ. The CDR3 covers 18 residues. V shed 3 bases and J 5 bases; nucleotides not matched to a gene: 12. The CDR3, as DNA: TGCGCCAGCAGCTGGGGGGGACAGGGGGACCCGAGGACCGGGGAGCTGTTTTTT. As protein: CASSWGGQGDPRTGELFF. The full variable domain, its missing parts supplied by reference TRBV5-1 and TRBJ2-2, is KAGVTQTPRYLIKTRGQQVTLSCSPISGHRSVSWYQQTPGQGLQFLFEYFSETQRNKGNFPGRFSGRQFSNSRSEMNVSTLELGDSALYLCASSWGGQGDPRTGELFFGEGSRLTVL.

This clone has at least ten counts. The V gene is TRBV3-1, the J gene TRBJ2-1; D is unresolved. V gave up 0 bases and J gave up 4 bases, with 10 bases separating them. The CDR3 loop spans 15 amino acids. Germline CDR1 reads LGHDT; CDR2 reads YNNKEL (reference sequence). In DNA form, the CDR3 reads TGTGCCAGCAGCCAAGAACCCGGGCCTTACAATGAGCAGTTCTTC. It yields the protein CASSQEPGPYNEQFF.

This clone was recorded many times. This chain connects TRBV28 to TRBJ2-1, with 8 bases lining up with TRBD1. CDR1 is MDHEN and CDR2 is SYDVKM in the germline V gene. CDR3 length equals 15 residues. The trim removed 6 bases at V and 0 bases at J, leaving 4 bases unmatched. CDR3 sequence reads: CASRSGQGSYNEQFF. In DNA, the CDR3 is TGTGCCAGCAGGTCCGGACAGGGCTCCTACAATGAGCAGTTCTTC. The full variable domain, rest sourced from reference TRBV28 and TRBJ2-1, is DVKVTQSSRYLVKRTGEKVFLECVQDMDHENMFWYRQDPGLGLRLIYFSYDVKMKEKGDIPEGYSVSREKKERFSLILESASTNQTSMYLCASRSGQGSYNEQFFGPGTRLTVL.

The sample holds many counts of this clone. The chain employs TRBV20-1 and TRBJ2-1; 8 bases are a match to TRBD1. Germline assignment: CDR1 DFQATT and CDR2 SNEGSKA (reference sequence). V dropped 3 bases and J dropped 8; count of bases not matched to a gene: 12. This CDR3 comprises 15 residues. CDR3 in DNA: TGCAGTGCTAGTGGCTGGACAGGGATAATCGATGAGCAGTTCTTC. Protein sequence: CSASGWTGIIDEQFF.

This clone was recorded at least ten times. This sequence joins TRBV27 and TRBJ2-7; 14 bases align to TRBD2. Germline CDR1 reads MNHEY; CDR2 reads SMNVEV (reference sequence). V shed 5 bases, J shed 5 bases, and the junction held 5 bases outside the gene matches. The CDR3 covers 15 residues. CDR3 nucleotides: TGTGCCAGCAGTCCCGGGACTAGCGGGAGCAACGAGCAGTACTTC. Its translation: CASSPGTSGSNEQYF.

The table lists this clone with many counts. The chain uses TRBV3-1 and TRBJ2-5, with 10 bases that match TRBD2. The CDR3 is 15 amino acids. Germline CDR1 is LGHDT and CDR2 is YNNKEL (reference sequence). V shed 0 bases, J shed 6 bases, and the junction held 4 bases outside the gene matches. The CDR3 bases are TGTGCCAGCAGCCAAGACGCTAGCGGGAGCCAGACCCAGTACTTC. Translated: CASSQDASGSQTQYF.